The sequence of this T cell receptor (beta chain) was determined in a study of T cell changes during pregnancy in multiple sclerosis. TCRdb's copy holds only in-frame clones and misses some; the assay was immunoSEQ multiplex PCR. The sample includes 25,000 to 35,000 clones, around 92% of them seen just once. There are 14 residues in the CDR3. V lost 5 bases, J lost 3 bases, and 10 bases lay in between. Germline CDR1 reads SGHDN; CDR2 reads FVKESK. Sequencing used peripheral blood, obtained in the first trimester of pregnancy. This clonotype originated in a female donor in good health, enrolled as a control in a pregnancy study. The chain carries TRBV14 and TRBJ2-2; D is perhaps TRBD2 (5 bases). CDR3 residues: CASSEGRYTGELFF. The CDR3 coding sequence is TGTGCCAGCAGCGAGGGAAGGTACACCGGGGAGCTGTTTTTT.